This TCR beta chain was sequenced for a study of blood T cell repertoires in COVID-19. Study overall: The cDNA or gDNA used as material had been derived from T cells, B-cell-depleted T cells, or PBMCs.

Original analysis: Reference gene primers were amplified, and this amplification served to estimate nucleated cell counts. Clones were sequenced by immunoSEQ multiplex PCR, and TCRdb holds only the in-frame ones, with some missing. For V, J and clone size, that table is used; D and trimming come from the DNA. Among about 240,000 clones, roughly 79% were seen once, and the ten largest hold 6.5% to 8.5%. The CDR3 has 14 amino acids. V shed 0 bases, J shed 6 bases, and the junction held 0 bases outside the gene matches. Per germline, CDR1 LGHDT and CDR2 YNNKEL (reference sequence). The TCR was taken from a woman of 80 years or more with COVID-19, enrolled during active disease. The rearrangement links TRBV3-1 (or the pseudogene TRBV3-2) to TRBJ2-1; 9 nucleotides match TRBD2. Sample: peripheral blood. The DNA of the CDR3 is TGTGCCAGCAGCCAAGAGGGACTAGCCAATGAGCAGTTCTTC. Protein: CASSQEGLANEQFF.